These 6 T cell receptor beta chains came from one sample sequenced in a study of T cell repertoires in cytomegalovirus infection. In TCRdb, the reads were re-called with MiXCR into one record per CDR3 protein. The profile shows approximately 500,000 distinct CDR3 sequences, more than 25% of them singletons. The sample comprised PBMCs. The origin of the receptors is a human donor in good health (CMV status not recorded). Some clones in this sample may be carry-over from other donors' samples.

The CDR3 loop is CASSLKSGLSSGANVLTF. CDR3 DNA sequence: TGTGCCAGCAGTCTGAAATCCGGACTGTCCTCTGGGGCCAACGTCCTGACTTTC. The rearrangement uses TRBV7-2 and TRBJ2-6; a possible D gene is TRBD2 (5 bases). Deletions cut 6 bases from V and 0 bases from J, with 18 bases between. Germline lookup yields CDR1 SGHTA and CDR2 FQGNSA. CDR3 length: 18 amino acids.

V is TRBV29-1 and J is TRBJ2-5; D ambiguous. Trimming removed 3 bases from V and 8 bases from J, with 16 bases in between. Looked up from germline, CDR1 is SQVTM and CDR2 is ANQGSEA. The CDR3 consists of 13 residues. CDR3 sequence reads: CSVEGDLRETQYF. Here the CDR3 DNA reads TGCAGCGTTGAGGGTGACCTAAGGGAAACCCAGTACTTC.

This clonotype was seen more than once but under ten times. This chain links TRBV19 with TRBJ2-5; no definite D call. The CDR3 is made up of 12 amino acids. Looked up from germline, CDR1 is LNHDA and CDR2 is SQIVND (reference sequence). V dropped 7 bases and J dropped 2 bases, with 8 bases sitting between them. The CDR3 is CASMIVQETQYF. The CDR3 DNA follows: TGTGCCAGTATGATCGTACAAGAGACCCAGTACTTC.

This clonotype occurred many times. The chain carries TRBV7-9 and TRBJ2-1; D gene uncertain. Trimming shortened V by 0 bases and J by 7 bases, and 7 bases separated the two germline ends. The CDR3 is 13 residues long. Germline-derived CDR1 and CDR2 are SEHNR and FQNEAQ (reference sequence). This CDR3 reads CASSLARTNEQFF. In DNA, the CDR3 is TGTGCCAGCAGCTTAGCCCGGACGAATGAGCAGTTCTTC.

In its sample, this clonotype was seen many times. This sequence joins TRBV5-5 and TRBJ2-5, with 9 bases that match TRBD2. Germline CDR1 SGHKS, CDR2 YYEKEE (reference sequence). V was clipped by 4 bases and J by 5 bases; unmatched bases: 6. The CDR3 extends over 14 amino acids. This chain's CDR3 is CASSKTGTSETQYF. DNA of the CDR3: TGTGCCAGCAGCAAAACCGGGACTAGCGAGACCCAGTACTTC.

The rearrangement joins TRBV2 to TRBJ2-1, with D maybe TRBD1 (5 bases). V was shortened by 3 bases and J by 13 bases, with 13 bases between the two germline ends. CDR1 SNHLY and CDR2 FYNNEI come from the germline V gene. This CDR3 region has 12 residues. As DNA, the CDR3 is TGTGCCAGCAGTGATGGGCAGGGTGAACAGTTCTTC. Translating it yields CASSDGQGEQFF. Combining the CDR3 with reference TRBV2 and TRBJ2-1 gives the whole variable domain EPEVTQTPSHQVTQMGQEVILRCVPISNHLYFYWYRQILGQKVEFLVSFYNNEISEKSEIFDDQFSVERPDGSNFTLKIRSTKLEDSAMYFCASSDGQGEQFFGPGTRLTVL.